The 20 T cell receptor beta chains below come from one sample, sequenced in a study of blood T cell repertoires in COVID-19. Sequencing used immunoSEQ multiplex PCR; TCRdb keeps in-frame clones, though not all of them. The data hold some 220,000 clones, with around 80% observed a single time. Sequenced input: peripheral blood. Receptor source: a human donor in a cohort sampled during active COVID-19.

The J gene is TRBJ2-3, the V gene TRBV27, with TRBD2 matching 13 bases. The CDR3 consists of 17 residues. With V trimmed by 5 bases and J by 6 bases, 11 bases remained unmatched. The V gene's germline CDR1 is MNHEY and CDR2 SMNVEV (reference sequence). CDR3 protein: CASSRLWTSGGFDTQYF. Here the CDR3 DNA reads TGTGCCAGCAGTCGCCTATGGACTAGCGGGGGATTCGATACGCAGTATTTT.

The genes are TRBV6-1 and TRBJ2-7, with D possibly TRBD1 on 6 matching bases. This CDR3 comprises 15 residues. V dropped 3 bases and J dropped 4 bases, with 16 bases sitting between them. Germline V gene data show CDR1 as MNHNS and CDR2 as SASEGT. CDR3 in DNA: TGTGCCAGCAGTGACGCCGGGACAAAGCGGTACGAGCAGTACTTC. Amino acids: CASSDAGTKRYEQYF.

This clone appeared a few times. V and J are TRBV10-3 and TRBJ1-5; D is unresolved. Germline values: CDR1 ENHRY, CDR2 SYGVKD. The CDR3 runs 14 residues. V dropped 3 bases and J dropped 1 base, with 7 bases sitting between them. CDR3 amino acids: CAISERESNQPQHF. The CDR3 bases are TGTGCCATCAGTGAAAGGGAGAGCAATCAGCCCCAGCATTTT.

The J gene is TRBJ2-7, the V gene TRBV28, with D perhaps TRBD1 (6 bases). Germline V gives CDR1 MDHEN, CDR2 SYDVKM. The CDR3 runs 17 residues. V was clipped by 5 bases and J by 0 bases, with 20 bases between them. The CDR3 DNA sequence: TGTGCCAGCAGTGAAACAACCGGGACACTTGACTCCTACGAGCAGTACTTC. This encodes CASSETTGTLDSYEQYF.

The genes are TRBV29-1 and TRBJ2-1, with TRBD2 matching over 10 bases. V lost 1 base, J lost 8 bases, and 8 bases stayed unmatched. There are 15 residues in the CDR3. CDR1 is SQVTM, CDR2 ANQGSEA, per germline. CDR3 sequence (DNA): TGCAGCGTTGAAGTAGCTAGCGGGAGAGTCGATGAGCAGTTCTTC. Amino acids: CSVEVASGRVDEQFF.

The J gene is TRBJ2-3, the V gene TRBV14; TRBD2 aligns across 10 bases. After removal of 0 bases from V and 3 bases from J, the junction contained 3 bases not matched to a gene. Germline V gene sequence: CDR1 SGHDN, CDR2 FVKESK. This CDR3 has 16 amino acids. CDR3 in DNA: TGTGCCAGCAGCCAAGATCTAGCGGGAGAAACAGATACGCAGTATTTT. Amino acid sequence: CASSQDLAGETDTQYF. Full variable domain (missing parts from reference TRBV14 and TRBJ2-3): EAGVTQFPSHSVIEKGQTVTLRCDPISGHDNLYWYRRVMGKEIKFLLHFVKESKQDESGMPNNRFLAERTGGTYSTLKVQPAELEDSGVYFCASSQDLAGETDTQYFGPGTRLTVL.

The V call is TRBV28, the J call TRBJ1-2; possible D gene TRBD1, 5 bases. The V end lost 4 bases, the J end lost 6 bases, and 15 bases lay between the germline ends. CDR3 length equals 14 residues. Germline CDR1 and CDR2: MDHEN and SYDVKM. The CDR3 protein is CASSSTGTSDGYTF. The CDR3 DNA follows: TGTGCCAGCAGTTCGACCGGGACTAGCGATGGCTACACCTTC.

Only one count was recorded for this clone. This sequence joins TRBV27 and TRBJ2-1; 11 bases line up with TRBD2. CDR1 and CDR2 from the germline V gene are MNHEY and SMNVEV (reference sequence). The ends lost 3 bases at V and 6 bases at J; junction bases unmatched: 10. This CDR3 region has 17 residues. For the CDR3, the DNA is TGTGCCAGCAGTTTTTCAGGGGGGACTAGCGGTCGCAATGAGCAGTTCTTC. Its translation: CASSFSGGTSGRNEQFF.

The chain employs TRBV15 and TRBJ2-7; tentative D call: TRBD2 (6 bases). CDR1 is LNHNV, CDR2 YYDKDF, per germline (reference sequence). The CDR3 consists of 14 residues. V was trimmed by 1 base and J by 1 base, leaving 8 bases between them. CDR3 DNA sequence: TGTGCCACCAGCAGAGGGGGGAGGTCCTACGAGCAGTACTTC. Its translation is CATSRGGRSYEQYF.

The table lists this clone with a few counts. V is TRBV27 and J is TRBJ2-2, with a tentative D call TRBD2 (5 bases). V lost 6 bases, J lost 4 bases, and 12 bases lay in between. The CDR3 runs 14 residues. Germline CDR1 MNHEY, CDR2 SMNVEV (reference sequence). The CDR3, as DNA: TGTGCCAGCAGCCCCATCCGGGGCACCGGGGAGCTGTTTTTT. It is translated as CASSPIRGTGELFF.

The rearrangement links TRBV7-9 to TRBJ2-1, with 9 bases aligning to TRBD2. Trimming removed 5 bases from V and 4 bases from J; junction bases left unmatched: 6. The CDR3 runs to 15 residues. Per the germline V gene, CDR1 is SEHNR and CDR2 is FQNEAQ (reference sequence). The CDR3 DNA reads TGTGCCAGCAGCCCGGCTAGCGGGGTGTACAATGAGCAGTTCTTC. Its protein is CASSPASGVYNEQFF.

The chain is built from TRBV30 and TRBJ1-5; no clear D. V dropped 1 base and J dropped 7 bases, with 14 bases sitting between them. Germline CDR1 GTSNPN, CDR2 SVGIG (reference sequence). CDR3 length: 14 amino acids. The CDR3 loop reads CAWSARGWRQPQHF. The CDR3, as DNA: TGTGCCTGGAGTGCCCGGGGATGGAGGCAGCCCCAGCATTTT.

The rearrangement joins TRBV19 to TRBJ2-2, with TRBD1 as a possible D gene (5 bases). V gave up 4 bases and J gave up 1 base, with 10 bases separating them. Germline lookup yields CDR1 LNHDA and CDR2 SQIVND (reference sequence). The length of the CDR3 is 15 residues. CDR3 sequence reads: CASSKARENTGELFF. In nucleotides, the CDR3 is TGTGCCAGTAGTAAGGCCAGGGAGAACACCGGGGAGCTGTTTTTT.

This clone has a handful of counts. The genes are TRBV4-1 and TRBJ2-3; 7 positions agree with TRBD1. The germline V gene encodes CDR1 MGHRA and CDR2 YSYEKL. This CDR3 spans 16 amino acids. J was trimmed by 6 bases and V by 0 bases; bases with no gene match: 9. CDR3 nucleotides: TGCGCCAGCAGCCAAGAGTTCAGGGGGAAGTGGGATACGCAGTATTTT. It encodes CASSQEFRGKWDTQYF.

In regard to this clone: Additional DNA sequences in this sample encode the identical CDR3. The chain recombines TRBV5-1 with TRBJ1-2; the D gene is possibly TRBD1 (5 bases). Germline values: CDR1 SGHRS, CDR2 YFSETQ. The CDR3 is 14 residues long. Trimming shortened V by 0 bases and J by 0 bases, and 6 bases separated the two germline ends. The CDR3 nucleotides read TGCGCCAGCAGCTTGGGACAGTCTAACTATGGCTACACCTTC. Its translation is CASSLGQSNYGYTF.

This rearrangement joins TRBV11-2 to TRBJ2-5; perhaps TRBD2 as D (6 bases). The CDR3 sequence is 12 residues long. Germline V gene data show CDR1 as SGHAT and CDR2 as FQNNGV. V was trimmed by 3 bases and J by 6 bases, leaving 8 bases between them. For the CDR3, the DNA is TGTGCCAGCAGCTTGGGCGGGAAGACCCAGTACTTC. Encoded protein: CASSLGGKTQYF.

This sequence joins TRBV5-1 and TRBJ1-4; 11 bases line up with TRBD1. CDR1 is SGHRS and CDR2 is YFSETQ in the germline V gene. V dropped 9 bases and J dropped 6; count of bases not matched to a gene: 7. The length of the CDR3 is 14 residues. The CDR3 protein is CATTKGQGDEKLFF. The CDR3 DNA reads TGCGCCACTACGAAGGGACAGGGGGATGAAAAACTGTTTTTT.

The V and J genes are TRBV5-4 and TRBJ2-1; 8 bases are shared with TRBD2. Germline assignment: CDR1 SGHNT and CDR2 YYREEE (reference sequence). The CDR3 loop spans 15 amino acids. The ends lost 0 bases at V and 5 bases at J; junction bases unmatched: 4. CDR3 sequence: CASSLGTSFHNEQFF. CDR3 in DNA: TGTGCCAGCAGCTTGGGGACTAGCTTCCACAATGAGCAGTTCTTC.

This clone appeared a single time. The V call is TRBV27, the J call TRBJ2-5, with TRBD2 matching 7 bases. V gave up 11 bases and J gave up 4 bases; unmatched junction bases: 10. Germline V gene sequence: CDR1 MNHEY, CDR2 SMNVEV (reference sequence). The CDR3 is 13 residues long. CDR3 loop: CAASNSGGETQYF. CDR3 sequence (DNA): TGTGCCGCCAGCAATTCGGGGGGAGAGACCCAGTACTTC.

V and J are TRBV7-2 and TRBJ1-5; D may be TRBD1 (6 bases). The CDR3 is 13 residues long. In germline, CDR1 is SGHTA, CDR2 FQGNSA. Trimming removed 5 bases from V and 2 bases from J, with 7 bases in between. Here the CDR3 reads CASSNRGNQPQHF. CDR3 coding DNA: TGTGCCAGCAGCAACAGGGGCAATCAGCCCCAGCATTTT.